Below, one T cell receptor beta chain is given with its context. The antigen is unknown. This specimen comes from a study of beta chain features in type 1 diabetes. Whole-study results and caveats: VDJ junctions in type 1 diabetes patients carried more deletions and fewer insertions. A possible short-template PCR bias applies equally to patients and controls. TCRB CDR3 length was moderately but significantly reduced in all four CD4+ subsets of Type 1 diabetes patients.

Expressed TCRB transcripts were sequenced because the entire RNA isolate underwent reverse transcription. Using immunoSEQ multiplex PCR, the repertoire was profiled, and TCRdb retains in-frame clones only, with some absent. The sample includes roughly 730,000 clones, 10% to 15% of them seen just once. The germline gives CDR1 SGHRS, CDR2 YFSETQ. This CDR3 region has 15 residues. Trimming pared 4 bases from V and 1 base from J, leaving 14 bases between. The chain links TRBV5-1 to TRBJ1-1; no reliable D call. This clonotype was obtained from a young man with type 1 diabetes. The sample comprised naive CD4+ T cells from blood. CDR3 sequence: CASSELQSTNTEAFF. The CDR3, as DNA: TGCGCCAGCAGCGAGTTACAGTCTACGAACACTGAAGCTTTCTTT.